The sample holds many counts of the clone carrying this TCR beta chain. This CDR3 is 15 amino acids long. The V segment lost 4 bases and the J segment 4 bases; nucleotides outside the gene matches: 9. Assembly of TCR beta libraries relied on iRepertoire HTBI primers together with Arm-PCR of CDR3 regions. TCRdb re-analysed the multiplex PCR reads in MiXCR, keeping a single row per CDR3 protein. The sample consists of some 460,000 distinct CDR3 sequences, roughly 17% of them appearing once. Time point in this sample: newly diagnosed GD, antithyroid drugs for less than 3 months. From PBMCs, RNA was extracted and then used to make the TCR library. The data were taken from a study of regulatory T cells in long-lasting Graves disease. These same data were also listed under a study on T cells in Graves' hyperthyroidism and ophthalmopathy.

This clonotype originated in a man between 40 and 49 years old with Graves disease. The input for sequencing was peripheral blood mononuclear cells (PBMCs), taken at new diagnosis, from a patient treated with antithyroid drugs. The rearrangement links TRBV12-3 or TRBV12-4 to TRBJ2-7; 8 nucleotides line up with TRBD2. DNA of the CDR3: TGTGCCAGCAGTTCCTGGGCGGGAGGCCCATACGAGCAGTACTTC. This gives the protein CASSSWAGGPYEQYF.